This entry is about one T cell receptor beta chain. The source of the sample is a study of control samples from healthy donors and cancer patients. Produced via immunoSEQ multiplex PCR; TCRdb's table is partial and in-frame only. The sample includes around 110,000 clones, more than 75% of them seen just once. The receptor's source is a woman aged 70 to 79 in good health. The material sequenced was blood.

CDR3 region: CASRGQDEQYF. CDR3 coding DNA: TGTGCCAGCAGGGGACAGGACGAGCAGTACTTC. The J gene is TRBJ2-7, the V gene TRBV5-4; TRBD1 aligns across 8 bases. Per germline, CDR1 SGHNT and CDR2 YYREEE (reference sequence). V shed 5 bases and J 5 bases; nucleotides not matched to a gene: 0. CDR3 length equals 11 residues.